Only one count was recorded for the clone carrying this T cell receptor (beta chain). Under the authors' procedure: It was from reference gene primer amplification that nucleated cell counts were estimated. Using immunoSEQ multiplex PCR, the repertoire was profiled, and TCRdb retains in-frame clones only, with some absent. V and J calls and clone size come straight from that table; D and trimming were deduced from the DNA. The table lists about 170,000 clones, 79% of them singletons, with around 17% in the top ten. Germline V CDR1 and CDR2: SGHRS, YFSETQ. This CDR3 is 14 amino acids long. V was clipped by 4 bases and J by 10 bases; unmatched bases: 10. The data are from a study of blood T cell repertoires in COVID-19.

This receptor was obtained from an older woman in a cohort exposed to, infected with or recovered from COVID-19 (not recorded which). This chain joins TRBV5-1 and TRBJ1-5; 8 positions agree with TRBD1. The sequencing input was PBMCs or T cells enriched from blood (not recorded which). In nucleotides, the CDR3 is TGCGCCAGCAGCCCCAGGACAGGGTATGGTCCCCAGCATTTT. Amino acids: CASSPRTGYGPQHF.